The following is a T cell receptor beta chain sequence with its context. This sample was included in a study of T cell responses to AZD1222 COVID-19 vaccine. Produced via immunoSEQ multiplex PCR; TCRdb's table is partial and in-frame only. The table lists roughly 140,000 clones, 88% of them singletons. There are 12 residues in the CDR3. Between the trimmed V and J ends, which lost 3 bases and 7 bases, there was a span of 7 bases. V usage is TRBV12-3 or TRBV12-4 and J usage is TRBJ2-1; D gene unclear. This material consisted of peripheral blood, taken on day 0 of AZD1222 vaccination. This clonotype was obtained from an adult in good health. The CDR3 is CASSLRMNEQFF. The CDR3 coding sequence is TGTGCCAGCAGTTTGAGGATGAATGAGCAGTTCTTC.